This T cell receptor beta chain comes out of a study of T cells in Graves' hyperthyroidism and ophthalmopathy. From RNA transcripts, TCR beta CDR3 regions were amplified. Carried out on the TCR CDR3, a first-round RT-PCR used the HTBI primer set. MiXCR, run by TCRdb on the multiplex PCR reads, gives a single entry per CDR3 protein. The sample includes about 610,000 distinct CDR3 sequences, around 15% seen only once; the top ten take about 4%. There are a few counts of this clonotype. The TCR sequence derives from a woman in her thirties or forties with Graves' ophthalmopathy. Material: blood.

The CDR3 sequence is CASSPRGANEQYF. In DNA form, the CDR3 reads TGTGCCAGCAGCCCCCGGGGGGCCAACGAGCAGTACTTC. The chain joins TRBV7-9 to TRBJ2-7, with a possible D match to TRBD2 (7 bases). Trimming took 5 bases from V and 5 from J, leaving 13 bases between them. Germline assignment: CDR1 SEHNR and CDR2 FQNEAQ (reference sequence). CDR3 length equals 13 residues.